The clone carrying this T cell receptor (beta chain) has only a few counts. Its antigen is not identified. Sample treatment: AdE1-LMPpoly-expanded autologous EBV-specific T-cell therapy followed by anti-PD-1 nivolumab. The assay was immunoSEQ multiplex PCR, and TCRdb's table has in-frame clones only and misses some. The table shows 19,000 or so clones, with approximately 80% occurring only once. V was shortened by 7 bases and J by 0 bases, with 10 bases between the two germline ends. The CDR3 is made up of 14 amino acids. Germline loops: CDR1 LNHDA, CDR2 SQIVND (reference sequence). The sample belongs to a study of EBV T-cell therapy then PD-1 blockade in nasopharyngeal carcinoma.

The sequencing used CD8+ T cells from blood, collected at day 0 from a patient whose treatment included autologous EBV-specific T cells and nivolumab. The TCR comes from a man aged 40-55 years with nasopharyngeal carcinoma. The chain carries TRBV19 and TRBJ1-5; D is ambiguous. Here the CDR3 DNA reads TGTGCCAGTATCTTACAGTATAGCAATCAGCCCCAGCATTTT. Its translation: CASILQYSNQPQHF.